This TCR beta chain was profiled in a study of cytomegalovirus exposure and HLA in healthy donors. Study overall: An early release of data contained about 85 million unique TCRs, which came from HLA-typed donors. Findings of the study overall: Per published accounts, TCR beta sequences correctly predicted the HLA-A and HLA-B alleles of most subjects. Altogether, 164 TCR beta chains were recorded as cytomegalovirus-associated.

PCR employed 60 Vbeta and 13 Jbeta primers. Libraries were prepared by immunoSEQ multiplex PCR; TCRdb keeps only in-frame clonotypes and omits some of them. The table lists just over 150,000 clones, roughly 82% of them singletons. At the time of sampling, donors were nominally healthy, though unrecorded immune exposures were likely. Trimming cost V 7 bases and J 1 base; bases outside gene matches: 5. Germline lookup yields CDR1 MNHNS and CDR2 SASEGT. The CDR3 runs 15 residues. Concerning this clone itself: Antigen unknown.

The rearrangement links TRBV6-1 to TRBJ2-2, with 8 nucleotides matching TRBD2. This sequence originates from a man aged 50 to 60 in good health and CMV-seropositive. The sequenced sample consisted of PBMCs. This CDR3 is CASMGAGGNTGELFF. The CDR3 DNA is TGTGCCAGCATGGGGGCGGGGGGGAACACCGGGGAGCTGTTTTTT.